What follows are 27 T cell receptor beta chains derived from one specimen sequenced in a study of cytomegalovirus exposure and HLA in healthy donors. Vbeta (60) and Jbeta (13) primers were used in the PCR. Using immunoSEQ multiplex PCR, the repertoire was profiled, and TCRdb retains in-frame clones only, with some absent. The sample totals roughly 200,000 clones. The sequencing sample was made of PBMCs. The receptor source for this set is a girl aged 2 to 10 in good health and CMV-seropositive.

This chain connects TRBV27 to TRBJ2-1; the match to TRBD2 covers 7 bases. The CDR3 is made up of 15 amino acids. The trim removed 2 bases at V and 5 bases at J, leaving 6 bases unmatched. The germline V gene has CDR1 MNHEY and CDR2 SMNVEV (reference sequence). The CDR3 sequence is CASSLAGDGNNEQFF. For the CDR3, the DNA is TGTGCCAGCAGTTTAGCGGGAGATGGGAACAATGAGCAGTTCTTC.

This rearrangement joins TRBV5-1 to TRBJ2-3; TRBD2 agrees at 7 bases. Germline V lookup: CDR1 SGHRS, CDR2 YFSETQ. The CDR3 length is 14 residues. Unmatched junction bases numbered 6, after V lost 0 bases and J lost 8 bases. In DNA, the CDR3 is TGCGCCAGCAGCTTGGTATCGGGGGGAAGTACGCAGTATTTT. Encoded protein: CASSLVSGGSTQYF. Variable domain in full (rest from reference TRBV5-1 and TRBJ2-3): KAGVTQTPRYLIKTRGQQVTLSCSPISGHRSVSWYQQTPGQGLQFLFEYFSETQRNKGNFPGRFSGRQFSNSRSEMNVSTLELGDSALYLCASSLVSGGSTQYFGPGTRLTVL.

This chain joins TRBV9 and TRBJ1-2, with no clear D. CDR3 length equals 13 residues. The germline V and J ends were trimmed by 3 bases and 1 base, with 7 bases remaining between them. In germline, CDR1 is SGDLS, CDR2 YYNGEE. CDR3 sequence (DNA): TGTGCCAGCAGCGGGCAGATTAACTATGGCTACACCTTC. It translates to CASSGQINYGYTF.

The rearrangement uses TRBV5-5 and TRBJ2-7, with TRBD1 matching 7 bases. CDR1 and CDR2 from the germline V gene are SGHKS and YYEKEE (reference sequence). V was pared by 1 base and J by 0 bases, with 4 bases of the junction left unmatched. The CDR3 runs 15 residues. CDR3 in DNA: TGTGCCAGCAGCTTGAACCCAGGGGGCTCCTACGAGCAGTACTTC. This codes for CASSLNPGGSYEQYF.

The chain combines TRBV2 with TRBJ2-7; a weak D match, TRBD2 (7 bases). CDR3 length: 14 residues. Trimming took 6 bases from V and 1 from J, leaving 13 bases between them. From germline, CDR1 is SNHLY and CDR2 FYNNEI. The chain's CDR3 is CASSQGRGSYEQYF. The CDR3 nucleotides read TGTGCCAGCAGCCAGGGGAGGGGGTCCTACGAGCAGTACTTC.

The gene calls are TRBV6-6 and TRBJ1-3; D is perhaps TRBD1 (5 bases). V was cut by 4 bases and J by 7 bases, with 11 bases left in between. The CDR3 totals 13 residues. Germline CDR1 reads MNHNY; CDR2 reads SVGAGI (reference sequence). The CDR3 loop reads CASSLVQGNTIYF. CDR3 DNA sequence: TGTGCCAGCAGTTTGGTGCAGGGTAACACCATATATTTT.

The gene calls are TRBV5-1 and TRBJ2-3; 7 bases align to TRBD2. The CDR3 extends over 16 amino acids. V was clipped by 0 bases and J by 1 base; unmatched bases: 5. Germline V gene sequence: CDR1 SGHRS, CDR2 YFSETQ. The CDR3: CASSLEVLAGTDTQYF. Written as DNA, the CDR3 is TGCGCCAGCAGCTTGGAGGTCCTAGCGGGCACAGATACGCAGTATTTT.

The DNA for the CDR3 is TGTGCCAGCAGTTACTCGATCGCGGGGCTTGAAGCTTTCTTT. Protein sequence: CASSYSIAGLEAFF. This sequence joins TRBV6-6 and TRBJ1-1; the D gene is possibly TRBD1 (5 bases). V lost 0 bases to trimming and J lost 7 bases, with 12 bases between them. The CDR3 sequence is 14 residues long. CDR1 is MNHNY and CDR2 is SVGAGI in the germline V gene (reference sequence).

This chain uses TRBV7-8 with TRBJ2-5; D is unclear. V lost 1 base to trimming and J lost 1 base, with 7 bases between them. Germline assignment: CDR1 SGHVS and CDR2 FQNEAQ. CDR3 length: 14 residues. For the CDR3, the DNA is TGTGCCAGCAGCTTAGTTACGGGCCAAGAGACCCAGTACTTC. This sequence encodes CASSLVTGQETQYF.

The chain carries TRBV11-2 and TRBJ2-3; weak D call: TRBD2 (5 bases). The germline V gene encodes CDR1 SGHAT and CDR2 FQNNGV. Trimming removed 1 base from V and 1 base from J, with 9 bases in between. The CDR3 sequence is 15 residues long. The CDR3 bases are TGTGCCAGCAGCTTAGGAGGGTGGGGCACAGATACGCAGTATTTT. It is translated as CASSLGGWGTDTQYF.

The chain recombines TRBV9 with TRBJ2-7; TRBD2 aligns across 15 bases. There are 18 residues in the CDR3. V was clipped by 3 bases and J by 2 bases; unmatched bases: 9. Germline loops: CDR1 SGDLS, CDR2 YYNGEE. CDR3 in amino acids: CASSAAPGLAGGTYEQYF. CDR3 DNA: TGTGCCAGCAGCGCTGCCCCGGGACTAGCGGGAGGAACCTACGAGCAGTACTTC.

The CDR3 nucleotides are TGTGCCAGCAGTTACGTGGGAGAAGCGAATGAGCAGTTCTTC. Protein sequence: CASSYVGEANEQFF. The chain joins TRBV6-6 to TRBJ2-1; the D gene is possibly TRBD2 (5 bases). Trimming left V 2 bases short and J 7 bases short, with 12 bases between. Germline values: CDR1 MNHNY, CDR2 SVGAGI (reference sequence). This CDR3 is built from 14 residues.

The CDR3 here is CASSPTGNTGELFF. CDR3 sequence (DNA): TGTGCCAGTAGTCCCACCGGGAACACCGGGGAGCTGTTTTTT. The chain is built from TRBV19 and TRBJ2-2; the D is unclear. The V and J ends lost 5 bases and 1 base respectively, with 8 bases between them. This CDR3 has 14 amino acids. Per the germline V gene, CDR1 is LNHDA and CDR2 is SQIVND (reference sequence).

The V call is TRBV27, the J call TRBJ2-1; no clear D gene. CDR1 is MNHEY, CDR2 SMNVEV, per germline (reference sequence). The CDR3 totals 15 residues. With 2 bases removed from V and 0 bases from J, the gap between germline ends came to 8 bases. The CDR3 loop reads CASSLEPSSYNEQFF. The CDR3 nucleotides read TGTGCCAGCAGTTTAGAACCTAGCTCCTACAATGAGCAGTTCTTC.

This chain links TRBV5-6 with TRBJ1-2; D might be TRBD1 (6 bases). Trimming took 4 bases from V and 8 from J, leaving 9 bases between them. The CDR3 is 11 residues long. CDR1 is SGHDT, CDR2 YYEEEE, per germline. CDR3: CASSDRQGYTF. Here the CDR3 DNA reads TGTGCCAGCAGCGACAGGCAAGGCTACACCTTC. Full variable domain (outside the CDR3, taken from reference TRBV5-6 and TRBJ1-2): DAGVTQSPTHLIKTRGQQVTLRCSPKSGHDTVSWYQQALGQGPQFIFQYYEEEERQRGNFPDRFSGHQFPNYSSELNVNALLLGDSALYLCASSDRQGYTFGSGTRLTVV.

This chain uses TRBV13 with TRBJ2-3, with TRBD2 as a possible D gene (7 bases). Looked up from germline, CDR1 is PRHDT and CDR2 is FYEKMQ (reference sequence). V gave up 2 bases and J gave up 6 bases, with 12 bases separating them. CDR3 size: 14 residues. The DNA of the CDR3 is TGTGCCAGCAGCTTACAACAGGGAGGGGATACGCAGTATTTT. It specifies CASSLQQGGDTQYF.

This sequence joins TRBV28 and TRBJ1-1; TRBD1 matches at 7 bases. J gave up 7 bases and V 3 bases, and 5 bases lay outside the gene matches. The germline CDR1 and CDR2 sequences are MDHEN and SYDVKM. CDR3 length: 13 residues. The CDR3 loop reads CASSLFGDSEAFF. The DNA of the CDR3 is TGTGCCAGCAGTTTGTTCGGGGACAGTGAAGCTTTCTTT. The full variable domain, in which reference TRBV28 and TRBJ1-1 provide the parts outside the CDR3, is DVKVTQSSRYLVKRTGEKVFLECVQDMDHENMFWYRQDPGLGLRLIYFSYDVKMKEKGDIPEGYSVSREKKERFSLILESASTNQTSMYLCASSLFGDSEAFFGQGTRLTVV.

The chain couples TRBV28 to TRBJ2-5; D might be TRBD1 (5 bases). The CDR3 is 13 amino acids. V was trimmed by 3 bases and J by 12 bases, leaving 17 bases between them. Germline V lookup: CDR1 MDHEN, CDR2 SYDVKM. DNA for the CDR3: TGTGCCAGCAGTTTGACAAGACAGCAGAGCGAGTACTTC. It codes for CASSLTRQQSEYF.

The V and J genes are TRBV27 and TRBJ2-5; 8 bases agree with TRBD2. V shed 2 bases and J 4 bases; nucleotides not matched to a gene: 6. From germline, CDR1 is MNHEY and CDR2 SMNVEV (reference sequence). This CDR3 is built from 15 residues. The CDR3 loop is CASSLASGSGETQYF. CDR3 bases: TGTGCCAGCAGTTTAGCAAGCGGGAGTGGAGAGACCCAGTACTTC.

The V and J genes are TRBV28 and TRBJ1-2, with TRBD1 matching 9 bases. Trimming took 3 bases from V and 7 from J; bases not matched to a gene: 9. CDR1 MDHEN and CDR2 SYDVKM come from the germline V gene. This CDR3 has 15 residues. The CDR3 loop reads CASSFWDRVLSGYTF. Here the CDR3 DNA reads TGTGCCAGCAGTTTCTGGGACAGGGTCTTGTCTGGCTACACCTTC.

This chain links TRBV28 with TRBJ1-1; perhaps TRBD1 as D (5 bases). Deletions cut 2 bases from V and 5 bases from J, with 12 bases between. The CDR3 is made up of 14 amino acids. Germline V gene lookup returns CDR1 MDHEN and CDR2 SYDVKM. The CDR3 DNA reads TGTGCCAGCAGTTTAGTCAGGGTCGGGACTGAAGCTTTCTTT. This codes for CASSLVRVGTEAFF.

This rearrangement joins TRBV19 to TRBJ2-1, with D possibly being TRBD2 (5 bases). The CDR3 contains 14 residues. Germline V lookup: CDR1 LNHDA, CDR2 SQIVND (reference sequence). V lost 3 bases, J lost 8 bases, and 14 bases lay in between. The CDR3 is CASSIRRLIDEQFF. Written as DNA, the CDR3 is TGTGCCAGTAGTATCCGCCGACTAATCGATGAGCAGTTCTTC. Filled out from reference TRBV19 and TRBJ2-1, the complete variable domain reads DGGITQSPKYLFRKEGQNVTLSCEQNLNHDAMYWYRQDPGQGLRLIYYSQIVNDFQKGDIAEGYSVSREKKESFPLTVTSAQKNPTAFYLCASSIRRLIDEQFFGPGTRLTVL.

The CDR3 DNA follows: TGTGCCAGTGTCACGGACTATGGCTACACCTTC. It encodes CASVTDYGYTF. The chain has TRBV19 and TRBJ1-2; no firm D call. V lost 8 bases to trimming and J lost 3 bases, with 7 bases between them. Germline V CDR1 and CDR2: LNHDA, SQIVND (reference sequence). The CDR3 totals 11 residues.

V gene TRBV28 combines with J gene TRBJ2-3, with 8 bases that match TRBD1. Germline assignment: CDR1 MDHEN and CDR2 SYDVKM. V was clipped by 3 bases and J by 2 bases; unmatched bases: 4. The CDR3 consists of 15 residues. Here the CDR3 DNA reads TGTGCCAGCAGTTTGCGGACAGGGTACACAGATACGCAGTATTTT. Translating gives CASSLRTGYTDTQYF.

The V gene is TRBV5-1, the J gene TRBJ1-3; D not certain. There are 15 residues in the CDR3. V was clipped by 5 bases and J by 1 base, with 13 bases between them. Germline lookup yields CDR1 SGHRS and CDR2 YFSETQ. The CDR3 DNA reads TGCGCCAGCAGTTACGGGAATTGGTCTGGAAACACCATATATTTT. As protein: CASSYGNWSGNTIYF.

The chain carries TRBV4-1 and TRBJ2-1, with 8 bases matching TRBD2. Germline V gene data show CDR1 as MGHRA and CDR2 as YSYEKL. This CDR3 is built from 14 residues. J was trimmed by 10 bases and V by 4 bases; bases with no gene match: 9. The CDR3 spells CASSLRGGAGEQFF. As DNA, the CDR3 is TGCGCCAGCAGCCTCCGGGGGGGGGCGGGAGAGCAGTTCTTC.

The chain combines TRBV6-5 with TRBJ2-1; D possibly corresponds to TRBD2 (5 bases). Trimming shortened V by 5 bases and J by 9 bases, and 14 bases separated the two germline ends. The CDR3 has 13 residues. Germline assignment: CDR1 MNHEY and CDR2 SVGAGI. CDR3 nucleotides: TGTGCCAGCAGTCACCCGAGGGATGGTGAGCAGTTCTTC. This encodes CASSHPRDGEQFF.